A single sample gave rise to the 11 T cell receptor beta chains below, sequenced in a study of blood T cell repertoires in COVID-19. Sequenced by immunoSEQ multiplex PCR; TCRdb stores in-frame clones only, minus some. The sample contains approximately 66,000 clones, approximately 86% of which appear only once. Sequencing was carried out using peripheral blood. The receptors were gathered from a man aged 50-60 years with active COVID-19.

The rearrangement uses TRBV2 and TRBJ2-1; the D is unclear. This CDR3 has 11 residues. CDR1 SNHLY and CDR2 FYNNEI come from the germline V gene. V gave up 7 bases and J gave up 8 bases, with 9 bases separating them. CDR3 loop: CASNWRHEQFF. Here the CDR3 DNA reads TGTGCCAGCAATTGGAGACATGAGCAGTTCTTC.

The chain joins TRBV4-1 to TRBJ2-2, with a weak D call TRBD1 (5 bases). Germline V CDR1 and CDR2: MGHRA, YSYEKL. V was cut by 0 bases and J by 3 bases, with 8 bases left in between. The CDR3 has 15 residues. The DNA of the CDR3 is TGCGCCAGCAGCCAAGACAGGGCCTACACCGGGGAGCTGTTTTTT. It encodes CASSQDRAYTGELFF.

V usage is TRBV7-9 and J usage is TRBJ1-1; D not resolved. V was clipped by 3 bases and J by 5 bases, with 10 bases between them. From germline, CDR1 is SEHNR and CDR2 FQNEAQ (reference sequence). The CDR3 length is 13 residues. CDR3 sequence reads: CASSLFEMTEAFF. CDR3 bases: TGTGCCAGCAGCTTGTTCGAGATGACTGAAGCTTTCTTT. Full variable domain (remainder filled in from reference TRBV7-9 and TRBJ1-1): DTGVSQNPRHKITKRGQNVTFRCDPISEHNRLYWYRQTLGQGPEFLTYFQNEAQLEKSRLLSDRFSAERPKGSFSTLEIQRTEQGDSAMYLCASSLFEMTEAFFGQGTRLTVV.

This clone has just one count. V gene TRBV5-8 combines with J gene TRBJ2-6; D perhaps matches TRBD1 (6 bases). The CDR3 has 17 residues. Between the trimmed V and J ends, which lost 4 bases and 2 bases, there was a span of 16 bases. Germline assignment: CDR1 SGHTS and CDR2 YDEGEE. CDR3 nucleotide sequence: TGTGCCAGCAGCCTCGGACAGCCGGGGACTGGGGCCAACGTCCTGACTTTC. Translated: CASSLGQPGTGANVLTF.

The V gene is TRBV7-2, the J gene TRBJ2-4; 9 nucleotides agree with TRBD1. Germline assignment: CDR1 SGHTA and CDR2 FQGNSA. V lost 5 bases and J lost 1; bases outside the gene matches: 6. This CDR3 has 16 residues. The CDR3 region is CASSEDRGVAKNIQYF. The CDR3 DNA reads TGTGCCAGCAGCGAAGACAGGGGGGTGGCCAAAAACATTCAGTACTTC.

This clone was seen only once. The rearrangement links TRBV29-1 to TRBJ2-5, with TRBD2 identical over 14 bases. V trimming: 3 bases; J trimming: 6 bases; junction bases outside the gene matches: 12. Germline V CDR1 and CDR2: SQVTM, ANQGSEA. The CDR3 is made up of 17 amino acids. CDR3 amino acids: CSVELGTSGSPLKTQYF. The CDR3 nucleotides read TGCAGCGTTGAGCTAGGGACTAGCGGGAGCCCCTTGAAGACCCAGTACTTC.

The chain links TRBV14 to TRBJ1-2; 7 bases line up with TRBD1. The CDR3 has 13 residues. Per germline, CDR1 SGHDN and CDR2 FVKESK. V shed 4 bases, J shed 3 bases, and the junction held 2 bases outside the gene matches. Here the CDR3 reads CASSPQGYYGYTF. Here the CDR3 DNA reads TGTGCCAGCAGCCCACAGGGGTACTATGGCTACACCTTC. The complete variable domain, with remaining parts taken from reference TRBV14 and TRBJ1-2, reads EAGVTQFPSHSVIEKGQTVTLRCDPISGHDNLYWYRRVMGKEIKFLLHFVKESKQDESGMPNNRFLAERTGGTYSTLKVQPAELEDSGVYFCASSPQGYYGYTFGSGTRLTVV.

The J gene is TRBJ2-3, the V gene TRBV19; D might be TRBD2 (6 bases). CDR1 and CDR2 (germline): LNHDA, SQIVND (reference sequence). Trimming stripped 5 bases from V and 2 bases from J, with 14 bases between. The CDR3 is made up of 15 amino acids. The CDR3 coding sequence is TGTGCCAGTAGTCGTAATAGCGGAAACACAGATACGCAGTATTTT. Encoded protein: CASSRNSGNTDTQYF.

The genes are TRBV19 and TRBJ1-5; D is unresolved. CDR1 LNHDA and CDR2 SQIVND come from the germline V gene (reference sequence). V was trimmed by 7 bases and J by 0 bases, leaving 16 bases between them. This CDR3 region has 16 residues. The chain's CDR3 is CASNIRESLSNQPQHF. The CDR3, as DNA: TGTGCCAGTAATATCCGCGAATCCCTTAGCAATCAGCCCCAGCATTTT.

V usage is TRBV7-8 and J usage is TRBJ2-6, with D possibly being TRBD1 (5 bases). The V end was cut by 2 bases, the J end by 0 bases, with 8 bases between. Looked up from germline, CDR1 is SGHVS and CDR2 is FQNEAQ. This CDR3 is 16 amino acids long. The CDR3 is CASSLQGISGANVLTF. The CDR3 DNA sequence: TGTGCCAGCAGCTTACAGGGTATCTCTGGGGCCAACGTCCTGACTTTC.

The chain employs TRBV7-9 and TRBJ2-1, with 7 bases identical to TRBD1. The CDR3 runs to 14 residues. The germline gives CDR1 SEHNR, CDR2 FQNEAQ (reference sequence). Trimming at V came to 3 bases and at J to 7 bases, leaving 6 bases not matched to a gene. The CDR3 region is CASSLTGKKNEQFF. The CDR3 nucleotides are TGTGCCAGCAGCTTGACAGGGAAGAAGAATGAGCAGTTCTTC.